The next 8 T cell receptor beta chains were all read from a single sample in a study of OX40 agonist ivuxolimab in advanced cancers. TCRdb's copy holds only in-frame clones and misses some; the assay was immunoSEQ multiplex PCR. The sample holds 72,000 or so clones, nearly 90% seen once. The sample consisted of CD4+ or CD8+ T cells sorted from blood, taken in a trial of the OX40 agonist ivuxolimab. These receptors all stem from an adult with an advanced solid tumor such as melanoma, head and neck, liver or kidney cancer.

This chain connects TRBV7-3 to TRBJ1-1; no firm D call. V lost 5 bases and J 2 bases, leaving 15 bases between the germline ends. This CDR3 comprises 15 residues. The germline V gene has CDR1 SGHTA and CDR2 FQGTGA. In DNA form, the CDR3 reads TGTGCCAGCAGCCCTATGGGCCCTGCAAACACTGAAGCTTTCTTT. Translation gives CASSPMGPANTEAFF.

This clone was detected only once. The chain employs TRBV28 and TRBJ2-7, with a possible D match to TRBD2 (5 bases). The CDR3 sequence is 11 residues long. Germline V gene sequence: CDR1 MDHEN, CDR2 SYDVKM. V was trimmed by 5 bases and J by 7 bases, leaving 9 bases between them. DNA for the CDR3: TGTGCCAGCAGTACGAGGGAAGAGCAGTACTTC. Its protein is CASSTREEQYF.

CDR3 in amino acids: CASFKGGGTGELFF. CDR3 nucleotides: TGTGCCAGCTTTAAAGGGGGAGGGACCGGGGAGCTGTTTTTT. This chain links TRBV19 with TRBJ2-2; D is perhaps TRBD2 (7 bases). V lost 9 bases to trimming and J lost 5 bases, with 16 bases between them. This CDR3 has 14 residues. In germline, CDR1 is LNHDA, CDR2 SQIVND (reference sequence).

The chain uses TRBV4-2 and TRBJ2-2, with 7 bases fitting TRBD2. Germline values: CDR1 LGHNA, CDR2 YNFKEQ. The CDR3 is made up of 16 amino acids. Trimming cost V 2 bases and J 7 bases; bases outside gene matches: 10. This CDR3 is CASSQPGLVGSGELFF. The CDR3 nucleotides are TGTGCCAGCAGCCAACCCGGACTAGTGGGGAGCGGGGAGCTGTTTTTT.

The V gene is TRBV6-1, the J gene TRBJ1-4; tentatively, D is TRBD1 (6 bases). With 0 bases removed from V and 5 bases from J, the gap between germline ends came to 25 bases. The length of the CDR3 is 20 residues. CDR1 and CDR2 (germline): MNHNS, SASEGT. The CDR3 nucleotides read TGTGCCAGCAGTGAAGCGGTTCGGTGGGGCAGCACAGGGCGCAATGAAAAACTGTTTTTT. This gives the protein CASSEAVRWGSTGRNEKLFF.

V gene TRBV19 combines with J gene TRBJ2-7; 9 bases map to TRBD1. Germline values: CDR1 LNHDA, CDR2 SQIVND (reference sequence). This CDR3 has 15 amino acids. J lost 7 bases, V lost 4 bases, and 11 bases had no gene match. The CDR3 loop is CASSRDGTGLREQYF. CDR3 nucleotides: TGTGCCAGTAGTAGGGACGGGACAGGGCTGCGGGAGCAGTACTTC.

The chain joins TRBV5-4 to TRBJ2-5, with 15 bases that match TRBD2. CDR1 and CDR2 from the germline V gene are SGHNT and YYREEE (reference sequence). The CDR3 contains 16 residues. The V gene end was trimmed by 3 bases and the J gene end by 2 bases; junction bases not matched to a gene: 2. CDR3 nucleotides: TGTGCCAGCAGCTCTGGACTAGCGGGAGGGCAAGAGACCCAGTACTTC. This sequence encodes CASSSGLAGGQETQYF.

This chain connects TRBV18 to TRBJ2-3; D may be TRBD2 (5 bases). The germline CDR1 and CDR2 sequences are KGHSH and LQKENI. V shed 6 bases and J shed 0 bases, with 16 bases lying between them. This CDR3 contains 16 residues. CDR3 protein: CASSPTLAASTDTQYF. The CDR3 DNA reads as TGTGCCAGCTCCCCGACGCTAGCTGCGAGCACAGATACGCAGTATTTT.